This entry describes one T cell receptor (beta chain). Individuals aged 18 to 89 years were recruited from roughly 23 US areas. The recovered donors of Cohort 3 showed two negative PCRs, clearance, or symptom resolution. The data originate from a study of blood T cell repertoires in COVID-19. Study summary: The cDNA or gDNA used as material had been derived from T cells, B-cell-depleted T cells, or PBMCs.

In the authors' workflow: Amplification from reference gene primers served as the basis for estimated nucleated cell counts. Data came from immunoSEQ multiplex PCR; TCRdb stores just in-frame clones and leaves some out. V and J calls and clone size are given by that table; D and trimming were obtained from the DNA. The sample lists over 150,000 clones; 80% to 85% were seen once. This CDR3 comprises 13 residues. Per germline, CDR1 SGHNT and CDR2 YENEEA. The V end was cut by 5 bases, the J end by 4 bases, with 9 bases between. Sequencing was carried out using PBMCs or T cells enriched from blood (not recorded which). This sequence joins TRBV11-3 and TRBJ1-3, with a possible D match to TRBD1 (5 bases). This TCR was sampled from a man aged 40-49 years who had recovered from COVID-19. CDR3: CASSQGQGNTIYF. CDR3 in DNA: TGTGCCAGCAGCCAAGGACAAGGAAACACCATATATTTT.